The clone carrying this T cell receptor (beta chain) was counted a single time. The CDR3 is 15 residues long. The V end lost 0 bases, the J end lost 0 bases, and 10 bases lay between the germline ends. CDR1 and CDR2 from the germline V gene are SGHRS and YFSETQ. The data derive from a study of blood T cell repertoires in COVID-19. Overall study context: Samples representing acute and convalescent COVID-19 were sourced from the United States, Italy and Spain. Sources were T cells, B-cell-depleted T cells, or PBMCs; the material itself was cDNA or gDNA.

A Seattle source enrolled patients during active infection and followed them longitudinally. As handled by the study authors: Reference gene primer amplification yielded estimated nucleated cell counts. TCRdb's table, derived via immunoSEQ multiplex PCR, lists solely in-frame clones and lacks some. From that table come the V and J calls and clone size; the DNA was used to work out D and trimming. Of approximately 480,000 clones listed, 80% to 90% are singletons. The receptor was isolated from a man between 18 and 29 years old with COVID-19, enrolled during active disease. This sequence joins TRBV5-1 and TRBJ2-7; tentative D call: TRBD1 (5 bases). Sequenced material: peripheral blood. The CDR3 DNA reads as TGCGCCAGCAGCTTGGTCGTAGGGGTCTCCTACGAGCAGTACTTC. Translation: CASSLVVGVSYEQYF.